This TCR beta chain comes out of a study of CD8 T cells in ankylosing spondylitis. Trimming took 2 bases from V and 3 from J; bases not matched to a gene: 10. This CDR3 contains 18 residues. The germline gives CDR1 DFQATT, CDR2 SNEGSKA (reference sequence). From the 5' RACE reads, TCRdb called clonotypes with MiXCR, one entry per CDR3 protein. Seen here are around 340,000 distinct CDR3 sequences, approximately 20% observed once, and the top ten hold about 12%. The sequence derives from a male donor with ankylosing spondylitis or in good health (not recorded which). The material sequenced was blood, either unsorted or a sorted T cell fraction (not recorded which). The rearrangement uses TRBV20-1 and TRBJ2-3; TRBD2 agrees at 14 bases. The CDR3 sequence is CSARPTTRLAGGTDTQYF. CDR3 DNA: TGCAGTGCTAGACCAACTACCCGACTAGCGGGGGGGACAGATACGCAGTATTTT.